This T cell receptor beta chain emerged from a study of cytomegalovirus exposure and HLA in healthy donors. The CDR3 spans 13 residues. Germline V gives CDR1 ENHRY, CDR2 SYGVKD. V lost 2 bases, J lost 5 bases, and 9 bases lay in between. PCR was performed using 60 Vbeta and 13 Jbeta primers. Clones were sequenced by immunoSEQ multiplex PCR, and TCRdb holds only the in-frame ones, with some missing. This table holds under 90,000 clones, around 78% found once. This chain joins TRBV10-3 and TRBJ2-5; no clear D. The sample taken for sequencing was PBMCs. This TCR derives from a man aged 35 to 55 in good health and CMV-seronegative. CDR3 region: CAISEKEIETQYF. The CDR3 DNA reads as TGTGCCATCAGTGAGAAGGAGATTGAGACCCAGTACTTC.